These 26 T cell receptor beta chains were sequenced from one sample in a study of blood T cell repertoires in COVID-19 (dated by TCRdb to the early 2020s). The library was generated by the immunoSEQ multiplex PCR assay. TCRdb re-hosts the immuneACCESS table, in-frame sequences only. Its copies lack some clones; in the studies checked, an unresolved V gene accounts for under half of them, and the cause for the rest is not known. This sample holds about 24,000 clones; under 85% were observed only once. Approximately 7% of the sample is held by the ten biggest clonotypes. Sample: peripheral blood. These receptors were obtained from a man over 45 with COVID-19, enrolled during active disease.

The J gene is TRBJ2-2, the V gene TRBV24-1; 9 bases map to TRBD1. CDR1 is KGHDR, CDR2 SFDVKD, per germline. The CDR3 has 15 amino acids. J was trimmed by 7 bases and V by 6 bases; bases with no gene match: 8. CDR3 amino acids: CATSQRTGVHGELFF. CDR3 coding DNA: TGTGCCACCAGTCAAAGGACAGGGGTCCACGGGGAGCTGTTTTTT.

The chain recombines TRBV7-9 with TRBJ1-4, with TRBD1 matching over 9 bases. The CDR3 loop spans 13 amino acids. The germline gives CDR1 SEHNR, CDR2 FQNEAQ (reference sequence). J gave up 10 bases and V 9 bases, and 9 bases lay outside the gene matches. CDR3 residues: CASTGTGSAKLFF. In DNA, the CDR3 is TGTGCCAGTACCGGGACAGGGTCCGCAAAACTGTTTTTT.

This clone was picked up a small number of times. The V and J genes are TRBV6-1 and TRBJ1-3, with 9 bases identical to TRBD1. Germline CDR1 MNHNS, CDR2 SASEGT. CDR3 length: 17 residues. The V segment lost 2 bases and the J segment 2 bases; nucleotides outside the gene matches: 7. CDR3 region: CASSENRGLLTGNTIYF. CDR3 nucleotides: TGTGCCAGCAGTGAAAACAGGGGGCTTTTAACTGGAAACACCATATATTTT.

The chain is built from TRBV15 and TRBJ2-1; 9 bases align to TRBD1. Germline CDR1 reads LNHNV; CDR2 reads YYDKDF (reference sequence). With V trimmed by 4 bases and J by 3 bases, 7 bases remained unmatched. This CDR3 region has 16 residues. The CDR3 loop is CATSNLRDRVYNEQFF. CDR3 nucleotide sequence: TGTGCCACCAGCAACCTCCGGGACAGGGTCTACAATGAGCAGTTCTTC.

This rearrangement joins TRBV10-1 to TRBJ2-1; TRBD2 matches 11 bases. This CDR3 has 15 amino acids. V lost 5 bases to trimming and J lost 3 bases; unmatched junction nucleotides: 3. Germline V gene data show CDR1 as WNHNN and CDR2 as SYGVQD (reference sequence). This CDR3 reads CASSRTSGLYNEQFF. DNA of the CDR3: TGCGCCAGCAGTAGGACTAGCGGGCTCTACAATGAGCAGTTCTTC.

This clone was recorded only once. V gene TRBV11-3 combines with J gene TRBJ2-7; 9 nucleotides align to TRBD1. Trimming at V came to 5 bases and at J to 9 bases, leaving 11 bases not matched to a gene. This CDR3 is built from 14 residues. Germline CDR1 is SGHNT and CDR2 is YENEEA. DNA of the CDR3: TGTGCCAGCAGCCCTGACAGGGGGGATAGGGGGCAGTACTTC. It yields the protein CASSPDRGDRGQYF.

The chain couples TRBV6-5 to TRBJ1-5; D call uncertain. Germline assignment: CDR1 MNHEY and CDR2 SVGAGI. The CDR3 has 14 residues. The V end was cut by 8 bases, the J end by 1 base, with 12 bases between. This CDR3 reads CASDLIRSNQPQHF. The CDR3 DNA reads TGTGCCAGCGATCTTATTCGGAGCAATCAGCCCCAGCATTTT.

This clone was observed a handful of times. This chain uses TRBV28 with TRBJ1-2; no clear D gene. There are 12 residues in the CDR3. Trimming took 2 bases from V and 4 from J, leaving 5 bases between them. Germline V gene data show CDR1 as MDHEN and CDR2 as SYDVKM. The CDR3 DNA follows: TGTGCCAGCAGTTTACGGGGCTATGGCTACACCTTC. Protein: CASSLRGYGYTF.

The chain uses TRBV9 and TRBJ1-3; D possibly corresponds to TRBD1 (5 bases). The CDR3 totals 17 residues. From germline, CDR1 is SGDLS and CDR2 YYNGEE. The V and J ends lost 4 bases and 0 bases respectively, with 17 bases between them. CDR3 sequence (DNA): TGTGCCAGCAGCCCGAGGGACTTCGCCTACTCTGGAAACACCATATATTTT. Translating it yields CASSPRDFAYSGNTIYF. Variable domain in full (rest from reference TRBV9 and TRBJ1-3): DSGVTQTPKHLITATGQRVTLRCSPRSGDLSVYWYQQSLDQGLQFLIQYYNGEERAKGNILERFSAQQFPDLHSELNLSSLELGDSALYFCASSPRDFAYSGNTIYFGEGSWLTVV.

This chain links TRBV5-1 with TRBJ2-7; 11 positions agree with TRBD1. Germline V gene data show CDR1 as SGHRS and CDR2 as YFSETQ. This CDR3 has 15 residues. J lost 3 bases, V lost 2 bases, and 4 bases had no gene match. In DNA, the CDR3 is TGCGCCAGCAGCTTTTGGACAGGGGGCAGCTACGAGCAGTACTTC. Translating gives CASSFWTGGSYEQYF.

This sequence joins TRBV24-1 and TRBJ1-2, with 9 nucleotides matching TRBD1. This CDR3 contains 14 residues. With 7 bases clipped from V and 7 bases from J, the junction kept 9 bases outside the gene matches. The germline CDR1 and CDR2 sequences are KGHDR and SFDVKD. DNA of the CDR3: TGTGCCACCAGCTCGAGGGACAGGGTTGGTGGCTACACCTTC. This translates into CATSSRDRVGGYTF.

This clone was counted only a few times. The V and J genes are TRBV24-1 and TRBJ1-2; D uncertain. V was trimmed by 4 bases and J by 8 bases, leaving 10 bases between them. CDR3 length: 12 residues. CDR1 KGHDR and CDR2 SFDVKD come from the germline V gene. The CDR3 region is CATSDLTLGYTF. The CDR3 coding sequence is TGTGCCACCAGTGACCTGACTTTGGGCTACACCTTC.

The chain links TRBV15 to TRBJ1-6; D is undetermined. The CDR3 spans 15 residues. Trimming cost V 5 bases and J 5 bases, with 13 bases left between them. CDR1 and CDR2 from the germline V gene are LNHNV and YYDKDF (reference sequence). The CDR3 nucleotides are TGTGCCACCAGCCTCGGCAGGTCGAATAATTCACCCCTCCACTTT. Residues: CATSLGRSNNSPLHF.

The chain joins TRBV9 to TRBJ2-2, with D maybe TRBD2 (6 bases). Germline V gives CDR1 SGDLS, CDR2 YYNGEE. V shed 3 bases and J shed 2 bases, with 11 bases lying between them. The CDR3 consists of 15 residues. The CDR3 region has the DNA TGTGCCAGCAGCGCCGGGACTTCCAACACCGGGGAGCTGTTTTTT. Translating it yields CASSAGTSNTGELFF.

The chain joins TRBV29-1 to TRBJ1-2; the match to TRBD1 covers 9 bases. The germline gives CDR1 SQVTM, CDR2 ANQGSEA. The ends lost 4 bases at V and 5 bases at J; junction bases unmatched: 5. The CDR3 consists of 13 residues. The CDR3 sequence is CSVVTGGSYGYTF. CDR3 nucleotide sequence: TGCAGCGTTGTGACAGGGGGATCGTATGGCTACACCTTC.

This chain uses TRBV4-1 with TRBJ1-5; D is unresolved. Germline V gives CDR1 MGHRA, CDR2 YSYEKL. Trimming removed 2 bases from V and 1 base from J, with 6 bases in between. The CDR3 length is 14 residues. The CDR3, as DNA: TGCGCCAGCAGCCAATATGTAAGCAATCAGCCCCAGCATTTT. Amino acids: CASSQYVSNQPQHF.

This clone turned up a few times. The chain combines TRBV19 with TRBJ1-2; 7 nucleotides align to TRBD1. Germline V gene lookup returns CDR1 LNHDA and CDR2 SQIVND (reference sequence). The CDR3 contains 15 residues. V was pared by 3 bases and J by 3 bases, with 7 bases of the junction left unmatched. The CDR3 reads CASSMPGQTYYGYTF. DNA of the CDR3: TGTGCCAGTAGTATGCCGGGACAGACTTACTATGGCTACACCTTC. Together with reference TRBV19 and TRBJ1-2, the CDR3 gives the full variable domain: DGGITQSPKYLFRKEGQNVTLSCEQNLNHDAMYWYRQDPGQGLRLIYYSQIVNDFQKGDIAEGYSVSREKKESFPLTVTSAQKNPTAFYLCASSMPGQTYYGYTFGSGTRLTVV.

This chain links TRBV13 with TRBJ2-7, with a possible D match to TRBD2 (7 bases). The CDR3 covers 16 residues. V lost 1 base and J 0 bases, leaving 13 bases between the germline ends. CDR1 is PRHDT, CDR2 FYEKMQ, per germline (reference sequence). The CDR3, as DNA: TGTGCCAGCAGCTTAGTCGGGGGGCTATCCTCCTACGAGCAGTACTTC. Translating gives CASSLVGGLSSYEQYF.

The chain has TRBV29-1 and TRBJ1-2; 9 bases are shared with TRBD1. After removal of 4 bases from V and 7 bases from J, the junction contained 4 bases not matched to a gene. Looked up from germline, CDR1 is SQVTM and CDR2 is ANQGSEA. This CDR3 region has 12 residues. CDR3 protein: CSVAATGGGYTF. The CDR3 DNA is TGCAGCGTTGCGGCGACAGGGGGTGGCTACACCTTC. Full variable domain (outside the CDR3, taken from reference TRBV29-1 and TRBJ1-2): SAVISQKPSRDICQRGTSLTIQCQVDSQVTMMFWYRQQPGQSLTLIATANQGSEATYESGFVIDKFPISRPNLTFSTLTVSNMSPEDSSIYLCSVAATGGGYTFGSGTRLTVV.

The genes are TRBV6-5 and TRBJ1-1, with TRBD1 as a possible D gene (6 bases). V lost 6 bases, J lost 6 bases, and 14 bases lay in between. The germline V gene has CDR1 MNHEY and CDR2 SVGAGI. The CDR3 contains 13 residues. The CDR3 DNA follows: TGTGCCAGCAGGCAAACAGGGAAAGCTGAAGCTTTCTTT. It encodes CASRQTGKAEAFF.

The chain recombines TRBV3-1 (or the pseudogene TRBV3-2) with TRBJ1-1; TRBD1 matches at 8 bases. V shed 4 bases, J shed 3 bases, and the junction held 4 bases outside the gene matches. CDR3 length equals 14 residues. Germline CDR1 LGHDT, CDR2 YNNKEL (reference sequence). CDR3 coding DNA: TGTGCCAGCAGCCGCCAGGGGGCCTACACTGAAGCTTTCTTT. It translates to CASSRQGAYTEAFF.

This sequence joins TRBV28 and TRBJ2-3; D may be TRBD1 (5 bases). CDR3 size: 16 residues. V dropped 8 bases and J dropped 0 bases, with 18 bases sitting between them. In germline, CDR1 is MDHEN, CDR2 SYDVKM. CDR3 in amino acids: CASHKTVSASTDTQYF. CDR3 coding DNA: TGTGCCAGCCACAAGACAGTTTCGGCTAGCACAGATACGCAGTATTTT.

The chain is built from TRBV30 and TRBJ2-7; TRBD2 matches 8 bases. The CDR3 length is 15 residues. CDR1 is GTSNPN, CDR2 SVGIG, per germline (reference sequence). The J segment lost 3 bases and the V segment lost 5 bases, leaving 12 bases of the junction unmatched. For the CDR3, the DNA is TGTGCCTGGGCAACCCCTCGGGGGGGCAACTACGAGCAGTACTTC. This codes for CAWATPRGGNYEQYF.

The CDR3 bases are TGTGCCAGCAGCTACGCGGGAGATACGCAGTATTTT. Encoded protein: CASSYAGDTQYF. The chain couples TRBV5-4 to TRBJ2-3; D perhaps matches TRBD2 (5 bases). This CDR3 has 12 residues. Trimming cost V 3 bases and J 5 bases, with 7 bases left between them. Germline V lookup: CDR1 SGHNT, CDR2 YYREEE (reference sequence). Complete variable domain (other parts from reference TRBV5-4 and TRBJ2-3): ETGVTQSPTHLIKTRGQQVTLRCSSQSGHNTVSWYQQALGQGPQFIFQYYREEENGRGNFPPRFSGLQFPNYSSELNVNALELDDSALYLCASSYAGDTQYFGPGTRLTVL.

V usage is TRBV6-5 and J usage is TRBJ2-1; D is undetermined. V lost 6 bases, J lost 9 bases, and 15 bases lay in between. CDR1 MNHEY and CDR2 SVGAGI come from the germline V gene. The CDR3 consists of 13 residues. In DNA, the CDR3 is TGTGCCAGCAGGATAAGAGACCGCGGTGAGCAGTTCTTC. This translates into CASRIRDRGEQFF.

J is TRBJ2-7 and V is TRBV6-1; 8 positions agree with TRBD1. The CDR3 has 13 residues. Germline V gene sequence: CDR1 MNHNS, CDR2 SASEGT. V shed 6 bases, J shed 3 bases, and the junction held 4 bases outside the gene matches. DNA for the CDR3: TGTGCCAGCAGACGACAGGGGAACTACGAGCAGTACTTC. Protein: CASRRQGNYEQYF.